The 3 T cell receptor beta chains below were found in one sample sequenced in a study of blood T cells in healthy people across ages. Then a second PCR, running about 7 to 11 cycles, was carried out with a sample-barcoded 5' primer and a J-beta primer mix. TCRdb independently ran MiXCR on the 5' RACE reads; one entry per CDR3 protein. Of roughly 700,000 distinct CDR3 sequences in the sample, roughly 49% were seen once. The sample consisted of blood. These receptors came from a woman aged 55-75 years in good health.

The chain carries TRBV9 and TRBJ2-3; D is unresolved. The CDR3 contains 15 residues. From germline, CDR1 is SGDLS and CDR2 YYNGEE. With 0 bases removed from V and 1 base from J, the gap between germline ends came to 9 bases. The CDR3 nucleotides are TGTGCCAGCAGCGTAGGGGCCTCCGGCACAGATACGCAGTATTTT. Protein sequence: CASSVGASGTDTQYF.

V is TRBV24-1 and J is TRBJ2-6, with D unresolved. V shed 2 bases and J shed 0 bases, with 4 bases lying between them. Germline V gene data show CDR1 as KGHDR and CDR2 as SFDVKD. The CDR3 contains 15 residues. CDR3 region: CATSDSSSGANVLTF. CDR3 coding DNA: TGTGCCACCAGTGATTCCAGCTCTGGGGCCAACGTCCTGACTTTC.

The V and J genes are TRBV12-3 or TRBV12-4 and TRBJ2-6; D is perhaps TRBD2 (6 bases). CDR3 length: 15 amino acids. Trimming removed 3 bases at V and 4 bases at J, with 10 bases between. In DNA, the CDR3 is TGTGCCAGCAGTTTCGGGGCGGGAGGGGCCAACGTCCTGACTTTC. This codes for CASSFGAGGANVLTF.